The 24 T cell receptor beta chains listed next were all sequenced from one sample in a study of vaccination effects on CD4 cells after COVID-19. Clones were sequenced by immunoSEQ multiplex PCR, and TCRdb holds only the in-frame ones, with some missing. The sample carries roughly 70,000 clones, approximately 76% recorded once. Viral peptide pool expansion of antigen-specific CD4+ T cells preceded sequencing in the ViraFEST assay. Scientists isolated CD4+ T cells after a roughly 10-day culture period ended. Participants received two doses of either the BNT162b2 or mRNA-1273 vaccine. These receptors have no known antigen. The sequencing here drew on CD4+ T cells from PBMCs cultured with HCoV-OC43 spike peptides, taken after COVID-19 vaccination. Subset reported: HCoV-OC43 spike overlapping peptide pool stimulation. The receptors stem from a human donor who received a COVID-19 vaccine.

This chain links TRBV6-5 with TRBJ1-2; D remains unclear. The CDR3 has 13 residues. V was trimmed by 0 bases and J by 5 bases, leaving 7 bases between them. The germline V gene encodes CDR1 MNHEY and CDR2 SVGAGI. CDR3 loop: CASSYSAIYGYTF. The CDR3 region has the DNA TGTGCCAGCAGTTACTCCGCAATTTATGGCTACACCTTC.

The rearrangement uses TRBV30 and TRBJ1-2; possible D gene TRBD1, 6 bases. Germline values: CDR1 GTSNPN, CDR2 SVGIG (reference sequence). CDR3 length: 16 residues. V was clipped by 2 bases and J by 1 base, with 17 bases between them. The CDR3 region has the DNA TGTGCCTGGAGTAGAGGCCGGGACATCAATAACTATGGCTACACCTTC. It yields the protein CAWSRGRDINNYGYTF.

The V gene is TRBV9, the J gene TRBJ2-4; 7 positions match TRBD2. With V trimmed by 5 bases and J by 7 bases, 3 bases remained unmatched. CDR3 length: 12 residues. The germline V gene encodes CDR1 SGDLS and CDR2 YYNGEE. CDR3 sequence (DNA): TGTGCCAGCAGTTCAGCGGGGAACATTCAGTACTTC. Its translation: CASSSAGNIQYF.

The table lists this clone with a few counts. V and J are TRBV27 and TRBJ2-5; D perhaps matches TRBD1 (6 bases). CDR3 length: 14 residues. Trimming removed 6 bases from V and 0 bases from J, with 11 bases in between. CDR1 is MNHEY, CDR2 SMNVEV, per germline (reference sequence). The CDR3 DNA reads TGTGCCAGCAGCGCAGACAGGTACCAAGAGACCCAGTACTTC. Translating it yields CASSADRYQETQYF.

In its sample, this clone was seen once. The chain carries TRBV5-1 and TRBJ1-4, with D hard to call. V dropped 0 bases and J dropped 5 bases, with 2 bases sitting between them. The germline CDR1 and CDR2 sequences are SGHRS and YFSETQ. This CDR3 has 12 amino acids. The chain's CDR3 is CASSLGNEKLFF. CDR3 sequence (DNA): TGCGCCAGCAGCTTGGGAAATGAAAAACTGTTTTTT.

J is TRBJ2-1 and V is TRBV9, with a possible D match to TRBD2 (7 bases). Trimming left V 4 bases short and J 2 bases short, with 16 bases between. Germline assignment: CDR1 SGDLS and CDR2 YYNGEE. CDR3 length: 16 residues. CDR3 nucleotide sequence: TGTGCCAGCAGCCTCACGGGGGCGGGGGCCTACAATGAGCAGTTCTTC. This sequence encodes CASSLTGAGAYNEQFF.

This chain joins TRBV27 and TRBJ1-4; the D is unclear. The CDR3 sequence is 16 residues long. The germline CDR1 and CDR2 sequences are MNHEY and SMNVEV (reference sequence). Trimming stripped 0 bases from V and 8 bases from J, with 16 bases between. CDR3 nucleotide sequence: TGTGCCAGCAGTTTATCGGCCGCATTACAGCTCGAAAAACTGTTTTTT. Translated: CASSLSAALQLEKLFF.

The table lists this clone with a few counts. V is TRBV19 and J is TRBJ2-2; the D gene is possibly TRBD1 (6 bases). Germline CDR1 LNHDA, CDR2 SQIVND (reference sequence). The CDR3 is made up of 14 amino acids. The ends were cut back, 3 bases at V and 4 bases at J, with 9 bases in the middle. The CDR3 loop is CASSIEGGTGELFF. As DNA, the CDR3 is TGTGCCAGTAGTATCGAAGGGGGCACCGGGGAGCTGTTTTTT.

This clone is a singleton in its sample. The rearrangement uses TRBV19 and TRBJ1-5, with 10 bases that match TRBD1. The CDR3 spans 17 residues. CDR1 and CDR2 from the germline V gene are LNHDA and SQIVND (reference sequence). With 6 bases clipped from V and 0 bases from J, the junction kept 8 bases outside the gene matches. CDR3 nucleotide sequence: TGTGCCAGTAGGCAACGGACAGGGGGGAATAGCAATCAGCCCCAGCATTTT. The encoded protein is CASRQRTGGNSNQPQHF.

V usage is TRBV5-1 and J usage is TRBJ1-4, with 7 bases lining up with TRBD1. This CDR3 is built from 15 residues. CDR1 and CDR2 (germline): SGHRS, YFSETQ. V shed 2 bases, J shed 5 bases, and the junction held 6 bases outside the gene matches. The CDR3 sequence: CASSFTGAKNEKLFF. For the CDR3, the DNA is TGCGCCAGCAGCTTTACAGGGGCGAAAAATGAAAAACTGTTTTTT.

V usage is TRBV20-1 and J usage is TRBJ1-2; no definite D call. Trimming removed 6 bases from V and 5 bases from J, with 10 bases in between. The CDR3 consists of 11 residues. CDR1 is DFQATT and CDR2 is SNEGSKA in the germline V gene (reference sequence). CDR3 region: CSASVGYGYTF. In DNA form, the CDR3 reads TGCAGTGCCTCAGTGGGGTATGGCTACACCTTC.

This chain links TRBV6-2 or TRBV6-3 with TRBJ2-3; no reliable D call. CDR1 is MNHEY, CDR2 SVGEGT, per germline. CDR3 length equals 13 residues. V shed 6 bases and J shed 5 bases, with 12 bases lying between them. CDR3 bases: TGTGCCAGCAGCCTCCTAAAAAGAGATACGCAGTATTTT. Protein product: CASSLLKRDTQYF.

This clone was seen a single time. This chain uses TRBV25-1 with TRBJ2-5, with D maybe TRBD2 (5 bases). The V and J ends lost 1 base and 1 base respectively, with 16 bases between them. Per germline, CDR1 MGHDK and CDR2 SYGVNS. The CDR3 sequence is 17 residues long. CDR3 DNA sequence: TGTGCCAGCAGTGAATTATTGGGAGCCGGGTTCCAAGAGACCCAGTACTTC. Residues: CASSELLGAGFQETQYF. Filled out from reference TRBV25-1 and TRBJ2-5, the complete variable domain reads EADIYQTPRYLVIGTGKKITLECSQTMGHDKMYWYQQDPGMELHLIHYSYGVNSTEKGDLSSESTVSRIRTEHFPLTLESARPSHTSQYLCASSELLGAGFQETQYFGPGTRLLVL.

This clone was observed a few times. This chain uses TRBV4-3 with TRBJ1-2, with unresolved D. The CDR3 is made up of 12 amino acids. V lost 1 base and J lost 3, with 3 bases in between. From germline, CDR1 is LGHNA and CDR2 YSLEER. CDR3 protein: CASSQGDYGYTF. In nucleotides, the CDR3 is TGCGCCAGCAGCCAAGGGGACTATGGCTACACCTTC.

CDR3 protein: CASSSGRNYGYTF. CDR3 nucleotides: TGTGCCAGTAGTTCTGGACGGAACTATGGCTACACCTTC. J is TRBJ1-2 and V is TRBV19; D unclear. Trimming shortened V by 5 bases and J by 2 bases, and 9 bases separated the two germline ends. Germline CDR1 is LNHDA and CDR2 is SQIVND (reference sequence). This CDR3 region has 13 residues.

The rearrangement links TRBV18 to TRBJ2-7; D possibly corresponds to TRBD1 (6 bases). This CDR3 region has 12 residues. Germline lookup yields CDR1 KGHSH and CDR2 LQKENI. Trimming took 6 bases from V and 5 from J, leaving 11 bases between them. As DNA, the CDR3 is TGTGCCAGCTCCGCTTCAGGGGACGAGCAGTACGTC. This codes for CASSASGDEQYV.

The genes are TRBV19 and TRBJ2-6; tentatively, D is TRBD1 (5 bases). The germline V and J ends were trimmed by 8 bases and 0 bases, with 20 bases remaining between them. The V gene's germline CDR1 is LNHDA and CDR2 SQIVND (reference sequence). The CDR3 contains 18 residues. CDR3 nucleotides: TGTGCCAGTCAACTTCCAGGGTCTACGAACTCTGGGGCCAACGTCCTGACTTTC. It is translated as CASQLPGSTNSGANVLTF.

The rearrangement links TRBV6-5 to TRBJ1-6; 12 nucleotides match TRBD1. Looked up from germline, CDR1 is MNHEY and CDR2 is SVGAGI. Trimming removed 2 bases from V and 7 bases from J; junction bases left unmatched: 3. The CDR3 spans 16 residues. The CDR3 nucleotides are TGTGCCAGCAGTTACCTGGGACAGGGGGCAAATTCACCCCTCCACTTT. This gives the protein CASSYLGQGANSPLHF.

The rearrangement links TRBV5-1 to TRBJ2-5, with D possibly being TRBD2 (6 bases). From germline, CDR1 is SGHRS and CDR2 YFSETQ. CDR3 length equals 14 residues. V was pared by 1 base and J by 4 bases, with 11 bases between. The CDR3 here is CASSLWRARETQYF. The DNA of the CDR3 is TGCGCCAGCAGCTTGTGGAGGGCAAGAGAGACCCAGTACTTC.

The chain combines TRBV6-5 with TRBJ2-7; D call uncertain. CDR3 length: 14 amino acids. Between the trimmed V and J ends, which lost 5 bases and 2 bases, there was a span of 13 bases. Germline V gives CDR1 MNHEY, CDR2 SVGAGI. The CDR3 DNA reads as TGTGCCAGCAGTCTTCAACCGGGCCCCTACGAGCAGTACGTC. The encoded protein is CASSLQPGPYEQYV.

This chain links TRBV19 with TRBJ2-2; 8 positions match TRBD2. Germline CDR1 and CDR2: LNHDA and SQIVND (reference sequence). Losses at the gene ends were 3 bases for V and 1 base for J; bases not matched to a gene: 7. CDR3 length: 17 amino acids. The CDR3 sequence is CASSIAGRGENTGELFF. The CDR3 nucleotides are TGTGCCAGTAGTATCGCGGGGCGGGGGGAGAACACCGGGGAGCTGTTTTTT.

CDR3 amino acids: CASSGHTQYF. CDR3 DNA sequence: TGTGCCAGCAGCGGGCATACGCAGTATTTT. The chain uses TRBV9 and TRBJ2-3; unclear D gene. Germline values: CDR1 SGDLS, CDR2 YYNGEE. The V gene lost 3 bases and the J gene lost 7 bases, with 3 bases spanning the gap. CDR3 length: 10 residues.

The rearrangement links TRBV30 to TRBJ2-1; D is perhaps TRBD2 (5 bases). Germline V gives CDR1 GTSNPN, CDR2 SVGIG (reference sequence). The CDR3 has 16 amino acids. Trimming cost V 4 bases and J 0 bases, with 16 bases left between them. As DNA, the CDR3 is TGTGCCTGGAATAAGAGGGCCTCAAGCTCCTACAATGAGCAGTTCTTC. Translated: CAWNKRASSSYNEQFF. Full variable domain (missing parts from reference TRBV30 and TRBJ2-1): SQTIHQWPATLVQPVGSPLSLECTVEGTSNPNLYWYRQAAGRGLQLLFYSVGIGQISSEVPQNLSASRPQDRQFILSSKKLLLSDSGFYLCAWNKRASSSYNEQFFGPGTRLTVL.

This clone was counted only a few times. The rearrangement joins TRBV5-1 to TRBJ1-5, with 7 bases identical to TRBD1. The CDR3 is 15 amino acids. The V segment lost 4 bases and the J segment 4 bases; nucleotides outside the gene matches: 8. Germline CDR1 SGHRS, CDR2 YFSETQ. The CDR3 nucleotides are TGCGCCAGCAGCCCGGATACAGGGGTAAATCAGCCCCAGCATTTT. Encoded protein: CASSPDTGVNQPQHF.